This TCR beta chain stems from a study of long-term antiretroviral therapy in people with HIV. Study-level background: The earliest samples came about a decade before the 2015 immediate-ART recommendation. Findings and limits, study-wide: Relative to transplant donor controls, diversity remained lower despite increasing after ART. CDR3 length ranges were narrower in HIV repertoires than in controls.

V lost 2 bases and J lost 1, with 9 bases in between. This CDR3 spans 15 amino acids. Looked up from germline, CDR1 is MNHEY and CDR2 is SVGAGI. Each HIV-infected participant was given treatment in the United States. Runs used v3.0 of the immunoSEQ assay and were done at survey level. Sequencing used immunoSEQ multiplex PCR; TCRdb keeps in-frame clones, though not all of them. Here the sample spans roughly 28,000 clones, around 95% being singletons. About this clone itself: Its antigen remains unknown.

Source: unsorted PBMCs, taken 5.3 years after starting antiretroviral therapy. The rearrangement uses TRBV6-5 and TRBJ1-5; perhaps TRBD1 as D (5 bases). The receptor was isolated from a man in his forties or fifties with HIV. The CDR3 DNA follows: TGTGCCAGCAGTTACGGCGGGGGGAGCAATCAGCCCCAGCATTTT. Translated, it gives CASSYGGGSNQPQHF.